What follows are 22 T cell receptor delta chains derived from one specimen sequenced in a study of Vγ9Vδ2 T cells in congenital toxoplasmosis. Template-switch reverse transcription used TRGC- and TRDC-specific primers together in a single tube. The TRGC primer was designed to target TRGC1 and TRGC2 alike. TCRdb fed the reads into CATT to redo clone calling. The sample holds 600 or so delta-chain clones, roughly a quarter seen once. Sequenced input: gamma-delta T cells from blood. The receptor set was obtained from a child under 10 years old born to a mother with Toxoplasma gondii infection during pregnancy, either congenitally infected or uninfected (not recorded which).

As regards this clone: TCRdb's entry gives the protein of a much larger clone, which mismatches this DNA's translation at residue 13, likely from a read error; the protein reported here is translated from the DNA. The J gene is TRDJ1, the V gene TRDV3; 10 bases agree with TRDD3. TCRdb leaves out the J gene; it was filled in here by matching the DNA to germline. Trimming at V came to 4 bases and at J to 2 bases, leaving 22 bases not matched to a gene. CDR3 length: 19 residues. The germline V gene encodes CDR1 TVYSNPD and CDR2 GDNSRS (reference sequence). The CDR3 coding sequence is TGTGCCTCGCATCCCTACTCCGCGACCTGGGGGATATGGACCGATAAACTCATCTTT. Encoded protein: CASHPYSATWGIWTDKLIF.

Only a few counts were recorded for this clone. Given a far larger clone just one base away, this is likely a sequencing read error. J is TRDJ1 and V is TRDV2; weak D call: TRDD2 (5 bases). The CDR3 sequence is 14 residues long. Per the germline V gene, CDR1 is GEAIGNYY and CDR2 is EKD. The CDR3, as DNA: TGTGCCCGTGACCTTCTCTCGGCGGCCGATAAACTCATCTTT. Translation gives CARDLLSAADKLIF.

About this clone itself: This likely traces to a read error, being one base from a far larger clone. The rearrangement uses TRDV1 and TRDJ1; a weak D match, TRDD3 (6 bases). CDR3 length: 18 amino acids. V was trimmed by 1 base and J by 1 base, leaving 19 bases between them. From germline, CDR1 is TSWWSYY and CDR2 QGS. The CDR3 DNA is TGTGCTCTTGGGGAACGTCGCGGGTACTGGGACCCCACCGATAAACTCATCTTT. Translated, it gives CALGERRGYWDPTDKLIF.

This clone came up a few times. This probably arose from a read error, given a far larger clone one base away. This sequence joins TRDV1 and TRDJ1, with 7 nucleotides matching TRDD3. Germline CDR1 and CDR2: TSWWSYY and QGS. This CDR3 region has 24 residues. The CDR3 loop reads CALGFPFVDLNYWGRGTHTNKLIF. The CDR3 region has the DNA TGTGCTCTTGGGTTCCCCTTTGTCGATCTCAATTACTGGGGTAGGGGGACCCACACCAATAAACTCATCTTT.

About this clone itself: This probably arose from a read error, given a far larger clone one base away. This chain joins TRDV1 and TRDJ1; 9 bases are a match to TRDD2. Germline CDR1 and CDR2: TSWWSYY and QGS. This CDR3 comprises 26 residues. V was clipped by 5 bases and J by 0 bases; unmatched bases: 37. CDR3 amino acids: CALGKPWAFLPNNVGFWGLYTDKLIF. In DNA form, the CDR3 reads TGTGCTCTTGGGAAACCATGGGCCTTCCTACCCAACAATGTGGGATTTTGGGGCCTTTACACCGATAAACTCATCTTT.

About this clone itself: This likely traces to a read error, being one base from a far larger clone. Other DNA sequences in this specimen translate into the identical CDR3. The chain is built from TRDV1 and TRDJ2, with 8 positions matching TRDD3. Germline CDR1 and CDR2: TSWWSYY and QGS. The CDR3 is made up of 25 amino acids. In DNA form, the CDR3 reads TGTGCGCTTGGGGTAGATGGTCCCGTATATCCTGGGGGACTCCCCGGTACAGTTTTGACAGCACAACTCTTCTTT. Its translation: CALGVDGPVYPGGLPGTVLTAQLFF.

Regarding this clone: A far larger clone is just one base off, so this is likely a read error. The chain links TRDV1 to TRDJ1; 9 bases line up with TRDD3. The V gene's germline CDR1 is TSWWSYY and CDR2 QGS. The CDR3 length is 23 residues. V lost 4 bases, J lost 1 base, and 28 bases stayed unmatched. DNA for the CDR3: TGTGCTCTTGGGGGCTTTCTAACTACTCGGGTGGGGGATAAGATAAGGGGCACCGATAAACTCATCTTT. Translated: CALGGFLTTRVGDKIRGTDKLIF.

This clone was seen a few times. The protein that TCRdb holds for this DNA derives from a much larger clone and differs from the translated DNA at residue 7, which likely indicates a read error; the protein shown here is translated from the DNA. The rearrangement joins TRDV3 to TRDJ1; 12 bases align to TRDD3. Germline values: CDR1 TVYSNPD, CDR2 GDNSRS (reference sequence). J gave up 1 base and V 4 bases, and 22 bases lay outside the gene matches. This CDR3 is built from 20 residues. CDR3: CASRSLWYWGILGGTDKLIF. CDR3 nucleotide sequence: TGTGCCTCTAGAAGTCTCTGGTACTGGGGGATACTAGGAGGCACCGATAAACTCATCTTT.

About this clone itself: TCRdb assigns this DNA the protein of a much larger clone, which departs from its translation at residue 8; this likely reflects a read error, and the protein shown comes from translating the DNA. V gene TRDV1 combines with J gene TRDJ1; 12 nucleotides match TRDD3. TCRdb records no J gene; here it was assigned by comparing the DNA to germline. From germline, CDR1 is TSWWSYY and CDR2 QGS. The V segment lost 3 bases and the J segment 1 base; nucleotides outside the gene matches: 12. The CDR3 covers 19 residues. CDR3 sequence reads: CALGDPTLYWGILTDKLIF. The DNA of the CDR3 is TGTGCTCTTGGGGATCCAACTCTGTACTGGGGGATACTCACCGATAAACTCATCTTT.

This clone was seen only a few times. This is likely an artifact of a read error, given a far larger clone one base away. Different DNA sequences within this sample yield the same CDR3. The rearrangement joins TRDV1 to TRDJ1; 13 bases are a match to TRDD3. The CDR3 consists of 21 residues. Per the germline V gene, CDR1 is TSWWSYY and CDR2 is QGS. V was clipped by 2 bases and J by 5 bases; unmatched bases: 20. The CDR3 loop is CALGENRPDLTGGYGTDKLIF. Written as DNA, the CDR3 is TGTGCTCTTGGGGAAAATCGGCCCGACCTTACTGGGGGATACGGTACAGATAAACTCATCTTT.

In regard to this clone: The TCRdb protein comes from a much larger clone and disagrees with this DNA's translation at residue 14, likely due to a read error; the protein given here is derived from the DNA. The chain is built from TRDV2 and TRDJ1; a possible D gene is TRDD3 (6 bases). The J gene, absent from TCRdb, was called here by matching the DNA to germline. Germline V gene sequence: CDR1 GEAIGNYY, CDR2 EKD. The CDR3 has 19 amino acids. Trimming left V 0 bases short and J 4 bases short, with 26 bases between. The CDR3 nucleotides read TGTGCCTGTGACACCGTGACTCATACTTTAGGGGATGGCATCGATAAACTCATCTTT. Protein product: CACDTVTHTLGDGIDKLIF.

Judged by abundance, this clone is hyperexpanded (1% or more). This chain uses TRAV38-2/DV8 with TRDJ1; no firm D call. V lost 9 bases and J 0 bases, leaving 9 bases between the germline ends. The CDR3 is made up of 12 amino acids. Germline V gene data show CDR1 as TSESDYY and CDR2 as QEAYKQQN. CDR3 region: CASKKYTDKLIF. For the CDR3, the DNA is TGTGCTTCCAAAAAGTACACCGATAAACTCATCTTT.

Details on this clone: This DNA's translation and the protein TCRdb lists, from a much larger clone, do not match at residue 9, likely due to a read error; the protein shown is translated from the DNA. The V gene is TRDV2, the J gene TRDJ1, with TRDD3 identical over 9 bases. The J gene, absent from TCRdb, was called here by matching the DNA to germline. This CDR3 contains 15 residues. Germline V gene sequence: CDR1 GEAIGNYY, CDR2 EKD. The V gene end was trimmed by 0 bases and the J gene end by 3 bases; junction bases not matched to a gene: 4. This CDR3 is CACDTGGYIPDKLIF. Written as DNA, the CDR3 is TGTGCCTGTGACACCGGGGGATACATTCCCGATAAACTCATCTTT.

A word on this clone: Given a much more abundant clone one base away, this may be a read error. The chain is built from TRDV1 and TRDJ1; tentative D call: TRDD3 (5 bases). This CDR3 has 16 residues. V dropped 7 bases and J dropped 4 bases, with 22 bases sitting between them. The germline V gene has CDR1 TSWWSYY and CDR2 QGS. CDR3 in DNA: TGTGCTCTTGACCCGGGGACTGGAGAGTGGAGCGATAAACTCATCTTT. This codes for CALDPGTGEWSDKLIF.

The chain links TRDV1 to TRDJ1, with a weak D call TRDD3 (5 bases). Matching the DNA to germline supplied the J gene, which TCRdb does not give. Per the germline V gene, CDR1 is TSWWSYY and CDR2 is QGS. This CDR3 comprises 19 residues. V was trimmed by 8 bases and J by 0 bases, leaving 28 bases between them. The CDR3 bases are TGTGCTCTTCAAGACTTATGGAGAAGGGGGGTCCCGTACACCGATAAACTCATCTTT. This translates into CALQDLWRRGVPYTDKLIF.

This clone was seen more than once but under ten times. This likely traces to a read error, being one base from a far larger clone. The chain couples TRDV1 to TRDJ1; 8 bases match TRDD3. This CDR3 is 22 amino acids long. The V gene end was trimmed by 3 bases and the J gene end by 0 bases; junction bases not matched to a gene: 24. CDR1 and CDR2 from the germline V gene are TSWWSYY and QGS. The CDR3 spells CALGEGRIQHWGLPSYTDKLIF. The CDR3 DNA reads TGTGCTCTTGGGGAGGGCCGAATTCAGCACTGGGGGCTACCCTCTTACACCGATAAACTCATCTTT.

Note on this clone: TCRdb's entry gives the protein of a much larger clone, which mismatches this DNA's translation at residue 16, likely from a read error; the protein reported here is translated from the DNA. V and J are TRDV3 and TRDJ1; 12 nucleotides match TRDD3. From germline, CDR1 is TVYSNPD and CDR2 GDNSRS (reference sequence). The CDR3 is 20 amino acids. This chain's CDR3 is CASRSLRYWGILGGTNKLIF. For the CDR3, the DNA is TGTGCCTCTAGAAGTCTCCGGTACTGGGGGATACTAGGAGGCACCAATAAACTCATCTTT.

Details on this clone: TCRdb's protein, taken from a much larger clone, differs from this DNA's translation at residue 6, likely owing to a read error; the protein displayed comes from the DNA. The chain links TRDV1 to TRDJ1; 13 bases align to TRDD3. This CDR3 region has 20 residues. With 4 bases clipped from V and 4 bases from J, the junction kept 18 bases outside the gene matches. Looked up from germline, CDR1 is TSWWSYY and CDR2 is QGS. The CDR3 bases are TGTGCTCTTGGGGGGCATTCCTACCCTTTTACTGGGGGATACGTCGATAAACTCATCTTT. It translates to CALGGHSYPFTGGYVDKLIF.

About this clone: With only one base between it and a far larger clone, this is likely a read error. J is TRDJ1 and V is TRDV1; 7 bases align to TRDD2. The J segment lost 4 bases and the V segment lost 4 bases, leaving 18 bases of the junction unmatched. CDR3 length: 18 residues. Germline V CDR1 and CDR2: TSWWSYY, QGS. The CDR3 DNA is TGTGCTCTTGGGGCCTTTCCTACGTTAATGAGGCTACGCGATAAACTCATCTTT. It yields the protein CALGAFPTLMRLRDKLIF.

This clone is categorized as hyperexpanded. The V and J genes are TRAV38-2/DV8 and TRDJ1; possible D gene TRDD2, 6 bases. Trimming removed 10 bases at V and 5 bases at J, with 36 bases between. The CDR3 covers 19 residues. Per germline, CDR1 TSESDYY and CDR2 QEAYKQQN. The chain's CDR3 is CAATVSYCYWPRCDDKLIF. CDR3 sequence (DNA): TGTGCTGCTACTGTTTCCTATTGTTACTGGCCTAGATGCGATGATAAACTCATCTTT.

As concerns this clone: A far bigger clonotype differs at one base, so this is likely a read error. The rearrangement joins TRDV1 to TRDJ1; TRDD3 is a possible D gene (5 bases). CDR3 length: 22 residues. Trimming shortened V by 3 bases and J by 0 bases, and 32 bases separated the two germline ends. The V gene's germline CDR1 is TSWWSYY and CDR2 QGS. The CDR3 region is CALGEGRIQYGGLPSYTDKLIF. The CDR3 DNA reads TGTGCTCTTGGGGAGGGCCGAATTCAGTACGGGGGGCTACCCTCTTACACCGATAAACTCATCTTT.

V gene assignment gives TRAV14/DV4, but the J gene was left uncalled; TRDD3, the D gene given by the table, was not confirmed from the DNA. CDR1 is TSDPSYG, CDR2 QGSYDQQN, per germline (reference sequence). This CDR3 comprises 16 residues. The CDR3 loop is CASSFLLAGGYYEQYF. CDR3 nucleotides: TGTGCCAGCAGCTTCCTACTAGCGGGGGGGTACTACGAGCAGTACTTC.